Following are 10 T cell receptor beta chains from one sample sequenced in a study of blood T cell repertoires in COVID-19. Only in-frame clones appear in the TCRdb table, and some are missing; sequencing was by immunoSEQ multiplex PCR. The top ten hold approximately 5.4% of the sample, which has 200,000 or so clones, roughly 80% seen once. The sequenced material came from peripheral blood. Receptors were obtained from a human donor in a cohort sampled during active COVID-19.

The gene calls are TRBV9 and TRBJ2-7, with a weak D call TRBD2 (5 bases). V dropped 4 bases and J dropped 3 bases, with 26 bases sitting between them. In germline, CDR1 is SGDLS, CDR2 YYNGEE. The CDR3 contains 18 residues. The CDR3 region is CASSPPRMFTGKFYEQYF. In DNA form, the CDR3 reads TGTGCCAGCAGCCCCCCGAGGATGTTTACCGGGAAATTCTACGAGCAGTACTTC.

The sample holds many counts of this clone. This chain links TRBV6-6 with TRBJ1-1; D remains unclear. Trimming cost V 2 bases and J 4 bases, with 14 bases left between them. Germline values: CDR1 MNHNY, CDR2 SVGAGI (reference sequence). This CDR3 spans 15 amino acids. CDR3 residues: CASSYEPDSPTEAFF. As DNA, the CDR3 is TGTGCCAGCAGTTACGAGCCGGACTCTCCCACTGAAGCTTTCTTT.

J is TRBJ1-6 and V is TRBV9; 9 nucleotides match TRBD1. V shed 0 bases, J shed 8 bases, and the junction held 6 bases outside the gene matches. CDR3 length: 16 residues. Germline V gives CDR1 SGDLS, CDR2 YYNGEE. DNA for the CDR3: TGTGCCAGCAGCGTAGGAGACAGGGGGATCCATTCACCCCTCCACTTT. Its protein is CASSVGDRGIHSPLHF.

V and J are TRBV3-1 (or the pseudogene TRBV3-2) and TRBJ1-3, with D maybe TRBD1 (6 bases). The germline CDR1 and CDR2 sequences are LGHDT and YNNKEL (reference sequence). The ends were cut back, 2 bases at V and 0 bases at J, with 14 bases in the middle. CDR3 length equals 17 residues. In nucleotides, the CDR3 is TGTGCCAGCAGCCAACGAGCCTGGACAGACTCTGGAAACACCATATATTTT. This sequence encodes CASSQRAWTDSGNTIYF.

As for this clone: Other DNA sequences in this sample translate to the same CDR3. The genes are TRBV6-2 or TRBV6-3 and TRBJ2-1; 14 nucleotides align to TRBD2. This CDR3 contains 14 residues. CDR1 and CDR2 from the germline V gene are MNHEY and SVGEGT. The ends lost 5 bases at V and 7 bases at J; junction bases unmatched: 1. The CDR3 DNA reads TGTGCCAGCAGTCGACTAGCGGGAGGGAATGAGCAGTTCTTC. Its translation is CASSRLAGGNEQFF.

The chain links TRBV19 to TRBJ2-5; 9 bases fit TRBD2. V lost 5 bases and J lost 5; bases outside the gene matches: 9. The V gene's germline CDR1 is LNHDA and CDR2 SQIVND (reference sequence). There are 15 residues in the CDR3. CDR3 sequence: CASSGIAGEAETQYF. CDR3 DNA sequence: TGTGCCAGTAGTGGAATAGCGGGAGAAGCTGAGACCCAGTACTTC.

This clone appeared a few times. J is TRBJ2-7 and V is TRBV28; a possible D gene is TRBD1 (6 bases). Deletions cut 5 bases from V and 4 bases from J, with 15 bases between. The CDR3 consists of 14 residues. Germline-derived CDR1 and CDR2 are MDHEN and SYDVKM. CDR3 DNA: TGTGCCAGCAGTGGGACAAAAAGAACGTACGAGCAGTACTTC. It is translated as CASSGTKRTYEQYF.

The chain uses TRBV7-3 and TRBJ2-1; 9 bases align to TRBD2. The CDR3 has 16 residues. The trim removed 5 bases at V and 9 bases at J, leaving 14 bases unmatched. CDR1 and CDR2 (germline): SGHTA, FQGTGA. The CDR3 region is CASSPLGAGGFGEQFF. CDR3 bases: TGTGCCAGCAGCCCCCTAGGAGCGGGAGGTTTTGGTGAGCAGTTCTTC.

CDR3 sequence: CASSLDPGYEQFF. In DNA form, the CDR3 reads TGTGCCAGCAGCTTAGATCCAGGCTATGAGCAGTTCTTC. The rearrangement links TRBV7-2 to TRBJ2-1; D gene uncertain. Germline-derived CDR1 and CDR2 are SGHTA and FQGNSA. This CDR3 comprises 13 residues. Trimming pared 1 base from V and 8 bases from J, leaving 9 bases between.

This sequence joins TRBV7-2 and TRBJ2-7; tentatively, D is TRBD1 (6 bases). Trimming shortened V by 2 bases and J by 1 base, and 12 bases separated the two germline ends. This CDR3 has 15 amino acids. Germline V gives CDR1 SGHTA, CDR2 FQGNSA. The CDR3 spells CASSLQGTTSYEQYF. The CDR3 DNA follows: TGTGCCAGCAGCTTACAGGGGACAACTTCCTACGAGCAGTACTTC.